The rows below give T cell receptor beta chains drawn from one sample of a study of T cells expressing NK-cell markers. TCRdb reworked the 5' RACE reads into one entry per CDR3 protein, no DNA. In all, the sample yields 350,000 to 400,000 distinct CDR3 sequences. The sequencing input was blood T cells: a sorted CD56 or NKG2C T cell subset, CD4+ or CD8+ T cells, or bulk PBMC T cells (not recorded which). The receptors here all came from a woman aged 50 to 65 in good health. The CDR3 runs from the conserved cysteine through the conserved F or W.

CDR3: CSVVKTDTQYF
J: TRBJ2-3
V: TRBV29-1

CDR3: CSAHRPPGLAGDLDTQYF
J: TRBJ2-3
V: TRBV20-1

CDR3: CASRSQGAWEEKLFF
J: TRBJ1-4
V: TRBV7-8

CDR3: CASSLMNGGPPLHF
J: TRBJ1-6
V: TRBV27

CDR3: CSAVSGAEAFF
J: TRBJ1-1
V: TRBV20-1

CDR3: CASSRPRGAFYGYTF
J: TRBJ1-2
V: TRBV7-9

CDR3: CASSPVVGTTFREQYF
J: TRBJ2-7
V: TRBV18

CDR3: CASSQVASGYYNEQFF
J: TRBJ2-1
V: TRBV4-1

CDR3: CASSAAGQAYGYTF
J: TRBJ1-2
V: TRBV19

CDR3: CSARTLRASGSGNEQFF
J: TRBJ2-1
V: TRBV20-1

CDR3: CASSLAGTSQETQYF
J: TRBJ2-5
V: TRBV7-8

CDR3: CASSEGSSDEQYF
J: TRBJ2-7
V: TRBV2

CDR3: CSARERKAGPRWDTQYF
J: TRBJ2-3
V: TRBV20-1

CDR3: CASSLERAPGANVLTF
J: TRBJ2-6
V: TRBV7-8

CDR3: CASTVTSGRAHGELFF
J: TRBJ2-2
V: TRBV12-3/TRBV12-4

CDR3: CASSLDWRLAYNEQFF
J: TRBJ2-1
V: TRBV5-1

CDR3: CASRGDRGIDTEAFF
J: TRBJ1-1
V: TRBV2

CDR3: CASSSLGQSYEQYF
J: TRBJ2-7
V: TRBV5-6

CDR3: CSATVPSGIGANTGELFF
J: TRBJ2-2
V: TRBV29-1

CDR3: CASSQAVEGAPLHF
J: TRBJ1-6
V: TRBV4-1

CDR3: CASSPGTSASYSYEQYF
J: TRBJ2-7
V: TRBV12-3/TRBV12-4

CDR3: CSGTPGLDYEQYF
J: TRBJ2-7
V: TRBV20-1

CDR3: CASSEFAGARNEQFF
J: TRBJ2-1
V: TRBV25-1

CDR3: CASSTDLSSSPLHF
J: TRBJ1-6
V: TRBV5-1

CDR3: CASRKELSYNEQFF
J: TRBJ2-1
V: TRBV19

CDR3: CSAPQEGYEQYF
J: TRBJ2-7
V: TRBV20-1

CDR3: CASRETGMGYEQYF
J: TRBJ2-7
V: TRBV10-2

CDR3: CASSPRVANVLTF
J: TRBJ2-6
V: TRBV9

CDR3: CATRAGTGIYTF
J: TRBJ1-2
V: TRBV24-1

CDR3: CASSYPGQGSRGYTF
J: TRBJ1-2
V: TRBV6-2/TRBV6-3

CDR3: CASSPPNREHYGYTF
J: TRBJ1-2
V: TRBV5-1

CDR3: CASSLSNQGWEAYNEQFF
J: TRBJ2-1
V: TRBV7-9

CDR3: CASSSGLAGVGELFF
J: TRBJ2-2
V: TRBV6-5

CDR3: CASSPGALGEQFF
J: TRBJ2-1
V: TRBV14

CDR3: CASSSAGLATISYEQYF
J: TRBJ2-7
V: TRBV12-3/TRBV12-4